The rows below give T cell receptor beta chains drawn from one sample of a study of cytomegalovirus exposure and HLA in healthy donors. Profiling relied on immunoSEQ multiplex PCR, and the TCRdb table lists in-frame clones only, not all of them. The sample contains roughly 120,000 clones, 70% to 90% of which appear only once. The specimen sequenced was PBMCs. The receptor set was obtained from a man in his forties or fifties in good health and CMV-seronegative. The CDR3 runs from the conserved cysteine through the conserved F or W. The order of the fields is clone size, D gene, J gene, V gene, CDR3 protein, CDR3 DNA. A D gene is named only where the DNA matches it firmly. Clone size, where shown, is once, few, many, or a class for clones that have expanded.

>-|-|TRBJ1-5|TRBV7-9
CASSSDRQPQHF
TGTGCCAGCAGCTCCGACAGGCAGCCCCAGCATTTT
>-|TRBD1|TRBJ2-5|TRBV15
CATSRDYGTGQETQYF
TGTGCCACCAGCAGAGATTACGGGACAGGACAAGAGACCCAGTACTTC
>-|-|TRBJ1-1|TRBV29-1
CSARHQNTEAFF
TGCAGCGCCCGACACCAGAACACTGAAGCTTTCTTT
>-|-|TRBJ2-7|TRBV27
CASSLQQGGSYEQYF
TGTGCCAGCAGTTTACAACAAGGGGGTTCCTACGAGCAGTACTTC
>-|TRBD1|TRBJ1-5|TRBV7-2
CASSTATGLNQPQHF
TGTGCCAGCAGCACCGCGACAGGGCTCAATCAGCCCCAGCATTTT
>-|-|TRBJ1-2|TRBV5-1
CASSTAGEGAYGYTF
TGCGCCAGCAGTACGGCAGGGGAGGGAGCCTATGGCTACACCTTC
>-|-|TRBJ1-4|TRBV27
CASSQGTSRKLFF
TGTGCCAGCAGCCAAGGTACTAGCCGAAAACTGTTTTTT
>-|-|TRBJ2-7|TRBV27
CASSVTLSSYEQYF
TGTGCCAGCAGTGTGACACTCTCCTCCTACGAGCAGTACTTC
>-|-|TRBJ2-3|TRBV10-1
CASSGRGPMSDTQYF
TGCGCCAGCAGTGGCCGCGGGCCGATGAGTGATACGCAGTATTTT
>-|-|TRBJ1-2|TRBV9
CASSTQTPLRYGYTF
TGTGCCAGCAGCACCCAAACTCCCTTGCGGTATGGCTACACCTTC
>-|-|TRBJ1-1|TRBV6-6
CASSYRTGTDHTEAFF
TGTGCCAGCAGTTACAGGACCGGGACTGACCACACTGAAGCTTTCTTT
>-|-|TRBJ1-1|TRBV5-4
CASNPGRAEAFF
TGTGCCAGCAACCCTGGCCGGGCTGAAGCTTTCTTT
>-|-|TRBJ2-3|TRBV5-1
CASSFLRGTDTQYF
TGCGCCAGCAGCTTTTTGCGGGGCACAGATACGCAGTATTTT
>once|TRBD2|TRBJ2-2|TRBV5-1
CASRPGGRTGELFF
TGCGCCAGCAGACCGGGGGGGCGCACCGGGGAGCTGTTTTTT
>-|-|TRBJ2-7|TRBV2
CASSEGPGVSYEQYF
TGTGCCAGCAGTGAAGGGCCAGGCGTATCCTACGAGCAGTACTTC
>-|-|TRBJ1-5|TRBV9
CASSVDSHSNQPQHF
TGTGCCAGCAGCGTAGACAGCCATAGCAATCAGCCCCAGCATTTT